This T cell receptor beta chain was found in a study of cytomegalovirus exposure and HLA in healthy donors. Whole-study findings and limits: Later analysis found that TCR beta chains associated with HLA were more clonally expanded than other, equally common chains. When a later analysis was performed, an Asian-associated ancestry cluster reportedly had fewer N-insertions than the 666-donor mean. The study flagged about 160 TCR beta chains as cytomegalovirus-associated.

The PCR employed 60 Vbeta primers together with 13 Jbeta primers. Generated by immunoSEQ multiplex PCR, the TCRdb table keeps only in-frame clones and is missing some. The sample includes about 160,000 clones, 75% to 90% seen only once; the top ten take roughly 1.5%. Remarks on this clone: Its target is unknown.

V was cut by 7 bases and J by 3 bases, with 21 bases left in between. The germline gives CDR1 MNHEY, CDR2 SMNVEV (reference sequence). The CDR3 is 17 residues long. This receptor was obtained from a woman aged 18-30 years in good health and CMV-seronegative. Sequenced sample: PBMCs. This rearrangement joins TRBV27 to TRBJ1-4; weak D call: TRBD1 (6 bases). The CDR3 DNA sequence: TGTGCCAGCAAAACTGGGGGAACAGGGAGGGCTAATGAAAAACTGTTTTTT. Translating gives CASKTGGTGRANEKLFF.